This T cell receptor beta chain was identified during a study of T cells after yellow fever vaccination. General observations from the study: Across the CD4 and CD8 compartments, a small share of clonotypes was present in both.

The sample holds many counts of this clonotype. The antigen is undetermined. From the 5' RACE reads, TCRdb called clonotypes with MiXCR, one entry per CDR3 protein. The sample records roughly 330,000 distinct CDR3 sequences, around 3.9% being singletons. The sequence was collected from a man in his late teens or twenties who received the YFV17D yellow fever vaccine. The material was PBMCs, obtained 5 days after the yellow fever booster vaccination.

CDR3 in amino acids: CASSASTGTNEQFF. CDR3 DNA sequence: TGTGCCAGCAGTGCGTCGACAGGGACCAATGAGCAGTTCTTC. The V and J genes are TRBV2 and TRBJ2-1, with 7 bases aligning to TRBD1. With V trimmed by 4 bases and J by 6 bases, 6 bases remained unmatched. From germline, CDR1 is SNHLY and CDR2 FYNNEI. This CDR3 contains 14 residues.